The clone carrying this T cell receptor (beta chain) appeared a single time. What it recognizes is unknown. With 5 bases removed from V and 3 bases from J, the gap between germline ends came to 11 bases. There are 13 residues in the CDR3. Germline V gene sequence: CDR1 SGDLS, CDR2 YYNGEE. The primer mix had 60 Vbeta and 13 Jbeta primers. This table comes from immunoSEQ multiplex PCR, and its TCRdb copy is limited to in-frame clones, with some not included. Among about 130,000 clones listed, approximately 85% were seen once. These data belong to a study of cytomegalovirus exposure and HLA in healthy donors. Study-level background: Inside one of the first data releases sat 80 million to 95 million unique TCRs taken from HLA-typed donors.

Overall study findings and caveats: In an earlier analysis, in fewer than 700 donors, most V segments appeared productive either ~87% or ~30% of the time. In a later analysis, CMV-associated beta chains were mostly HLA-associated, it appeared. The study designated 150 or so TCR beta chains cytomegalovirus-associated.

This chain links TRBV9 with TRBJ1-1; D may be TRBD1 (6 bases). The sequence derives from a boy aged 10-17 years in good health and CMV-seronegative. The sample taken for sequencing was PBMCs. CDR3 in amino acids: CASSETGYTEAFF. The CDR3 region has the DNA TGTGCCAGCAGTGAGACAGGTTACACTGAAGCTTTCTTT.